The entry below describes one T cell receptor beta chain. The antigen remains undetermined. The table came from immunoSEQ multiplex PCR; TCRdb's copy has only in-frame clones and leaves some out. The sample carries more than 35,000 clones, approximately 87% recorded once. This sample was taken from a study of lymphopenia after photon versus proton radiotherapy. Findings and caveats of the study: After the lymphocyte nadir, photon-treated repertoires showed oligoclonal expansion, especially of CD8+ Temra cells. Relative stability marked proton patients; photon patients lost diversity and naive cells.

The sample in question was peripheral blood, obtained from a patient treated with photon-based radiotherapy. The TCR originated in a man in his forties or fifties with gastric cancer.

DNA for the CDR3: TGTGCCAGCAGCGTAGCTCCGGGACCCCGCAGGGAGCAGTACTTC. Protein: CASSVAPGPRREQYF. V gene TRBV9 combines with J gene TRBJ2-7; D tentatively fits TRBD1 or TRBD2 (5 bases each). There are 15 residues in the CDR3. Germline CDR1 SGDLS, CDR2 YYNGEE. V was shortened by 0 bases and J by 7 bases, with 17 bases between the two germline ends.